These 22 T cell receptor beta chains were all obtained from the same sample, sequenced in a study of OX40 agonist ivuxolimab in advanced cancers. Profiled with immunoSEQ multiplex PCR; TCRdb holds only in-frame clones, not every one. The data show tens of thousands of clones, around 90% seen once. The sample was CD4+ or CD8+ T cells sorted from blood, taken in a trial of the OX40 agonist ivuxolimab. Receptors originate from an adult with an advanced solid tumor such as melanoma, head and neck, liver or kidney cancer.

This clone has only one observation. The chain has TRBV4-2 and TRBJ1-4; D call uncertain. The V end lost 2 bases, the J end lost 0 bases, and 7 bases lay between the germline ends. Germline V gives CDR1 LGHNA, CDR2 YNFKEQ. This CDR3 has 15 amino acids. The chain's CDR3 is CASSQSTATNEKLFF. For the CDR3, the DNA is TGTGCCAGCAGCCAATCGACTGCAACTAATGAAAAACTGTTTTTT.

The chain is built from TRBV6-5 and TRBJ1-2; D gene uncertain. V shed 6 bases and J shed 3 bases, with 14 bases lying between them. Germline values: CDR1 MNHEY, CDR2 SVGAGI. This CDR3 contains 14 residues. CDR3 sequence: CASSRTGPYYGYTF. The CDR3 DNA reads TGTGCCAGCAGCCGTACCGGACCGTACTATGGCTACACCTTC.

The V and J genes are TRBV10-1 and TRBJ2-4; D is undetermined. The CDR3 has 13 amino acids. V was shortened by 4 bases and J by 4 bases, with 8 bases between the two germline ends. The germline gives CDR1 WNHNN, CDR2 SYGVQD (reference sequence). The CDR3 loop is CASSGAEKNIQYF. In nucleotides, the CDR3 is TGCGCCAGCAGTGGGGCAGAAAAAAACATTCAGTACTTC.

This clone turned up a few times. This sequence joins TRBV5-1 and TRBJ2-2; TRBD1 matches 8 bases. V gave up 2 bases and J gave up 5 bases; unmatched junction bases: 8. This CDR3 contains 16 residues. CDR1 and CDR2 from the germline V gene are SGHRS and YFSETQ. This CDR3 is CASSLQGGSRTGELFF. Here the CDR3 DNA reads TGCGCCAGCAGCTTACAGGGGGGATCTCGGACCGGGGAGCTGTTTTTT.

The chain combines TRBV7-2 with TRBJ1-1; no firm D call. CDR3 length: 14 residues. The V end was cut by 5 bases, the J end by 4 bases, with 14 bases between. Looked up from germline, CDR1 is SGHTA and CDR2 is FQGNSA. CDR3 loop: CASSPYGRGTEAFF. CDR3 nucleotide sequence: TGTGCCAGCAGCCCTTACGGACGGGGCACTGAAGCTTTCTTT.

The V and J genes are TRBV2 and TRBJ2-7; a weak D match, TRBD2 (6 bases). This CDR3 has 12 residues. V was cut by 4 bases and J by 4 bases, with 8 bases left in between. Germline lookup yields CDR1 SNHLY and CDR2 FYNNEI. The CDR3 DNA reads as TGTGCCAGCAGTGCGGGGGAGTACGAGCAGTACTTC. Its translation: CASSAGEYEQYF.

Written as DNA, the CDR3 is TGCGCCAGCAGTTCTCCGAGGGGGTTGACAGATACGCAGTATTTT. Residues: CASSSPRGLTDTQYF. This chain uses TRBV5-1 with TRBJ2-3, with D perhaps TRBD1 (6 bases). The CDR3 runs 15 residues. Trimming removed 5 bases from V and 3 bases from J, with 16 bases in between. The germline V gene encodes CDR1 SGHRS and CDR2 YFSETQ.

This rearrangement joins TRBV27 to TRBJ2-3; weak D call: TRBD2 (7 bases). The germline CDR1 and CDR2 sequences are MNHEY and SMNVEV (reference sequence). The CDR3 has 15 amino acids. Trimming removed 7 bases from V and 1 base from J, with 15 bases in between. CDR3 sequence: CASNSRGQRTDTQYF. The CDR3 DNA reads TGTGCCAGCAACTCGCGGGGGCAGCGCACAGATACGCAGTATTTT.

The rearrangement joins TRBV15 to TRBJ2-7; 7 bases line up with TRBD1. This CDR3 comprises 15 residues. CDR1 and CDR2 (germline): LNHNV, YYDKDF (reference sequence). The V and J ends lost 2 bases and 0 bases, in that order; junction bases with no gene match: 4. The CDR3 loop reads CATSRRQGSSYEQYF. For the CDR3, the DNA is TGTGCCACCAGCAGACGACAGGGTAGCTCCTACGAGCAGTACTTC.

The sample holds a few counts of this clone. CDR3 sequence (DNA): TGTGCCAGCAGCTCCAGGGTGAACTATGGCTACACCTTC. Amino acid sequence: CASSSRVNYGYTF. The chain couples TRBV11-2 to TRBJ1-2, with D possibly TRBD1 on 5 matching bases. The V end was cut by 4 bases, the J end by 2 bases, with 8 bases between. CDR3 length: 13 amino acids. From germline, CDR1 is SGHAT and CDR2 FQNNGV.

This sequence joins TRBV6-5 and TRBJ1-3, with D perhaps TRBD1 (6 bases). This CDR3 is built from 15 residues. Germline lookup yields CDR1 MNHEY and CDR2 SVGAGI. V gave up 2 bases and J gave up 0 bases, with 8 bases separating them. This CDR3 is CASSYDRSSGNTIYF. CDR3 sequence (DNA): TGTGCCAGCAGTTACGACAGGAGCTCTGGAAACACCATATATTTT.

V usage is TRBV30 and J usage is TRBJ1-5, with 7 nucleotides matching TRBD1. V shed 3 bases, J shed 1 base, and the junction held 3 bases outside the gene matches. Germline lookup yields CDR1 GTSNPN and CDR2 SVGIG (reference sequence). The CDR3 is made up of 14 amino acids. This CDR3 is CAWRGTESNQPQHF. The CDR3 DNA reads as TGTGCCTGGAGGGGGACAGAAAGCAATCAGCCCCAGCATTTT.

This CDR3 reads CASSQGYNQPQHF. The CDR3 DNA is TGTGCCAGCAGTCAAGGGTACAATCAGCCCCAGCATTTT. This sequence joins TRBV6-1 and TRBJ1-5; the D is unclear. The CDR3 has 13 amino acids. Germline values: CDR1 MNHNS, CDR2 SASEGT. V dropped 5 bases and J dropped 3 bases, with 8 bases sitting between them.

The chain combines TRBV11-1 with TRBJ2-7, with 7 positions matching TRBD2. This CDR3 spans 14 amino acids. With 4 bases clipped from V and 2 bases from J, the junction kept 5 bases outside the gene matches. Per germline, CDR1 SGHAT and CDR2 FQDESV (reference sequence). In nucleotides, the CDR3 is TGTGCCAGCAGCTACCGCGGGGGAACCTACGAGCAGTACTTC. This translates into CASSYRGGTYEQYF.

In this sample, this clone turned up once. This chain links TRBV28 with TRBJ1-5; maybe TRBD1 (5 bases). Per germline, CDR1 MDHEN and CDR2 SYDVKM. The CDR3 spans 15 residues. Trimming shortened V by 5 bases and J by 3 bases, and 14 bases separated the two germline ends. CDR3 loop: CASSPTGLFNQPQHF. CDR3 sequence (DNA): TGTGCCAGCAGTCCCACGGGGCTATTCAATCAGCCCCAGCATTTT.

The chain combines TRBV4-1 with TRBJ1-2; D ambiguous. CDR3 length: 14 residues. Trimming removed 1 base at V and 2 bases at J, with 8 bases between. The V gene's germline CDR1 is MGHRA and CDR2 YSYEKL. The CDR3 DNA reads TGCGCCAGCAGCCAAGCTCCCAACAACTATGGCTACACCTTC. Its protein product is CASSQAPNNYGYTF.

The genes are TRBV6-4 and TRBJ2-3; TRBD2 matches 7 bases. The length of the CDR3 is 14 residues. From germline, CDR1 is MRHNA and CDR2 SNTAGT. Unmatched junction bases numbered 4, after V lost 3 bases and J lost 4 bases. In DNA form, the CDR3 reads TGTGCCAGCAGTGATCGCGGGGGATCAGATACGCAGTATTTT. Amino acids: CASSDRGGSDTQYF.

This chain connects TRBV10-3 to TRBJ2-1; 9 nucleotides match TRBD1. This CDR3 is 13 amino acids long. J gave up 8 bases and V 10 bases, and 9 bases lay outside the gene matches. The germline V gene has CDR1 ENHRY and CDR2 SYGVKD. CDR3 nucleotides: TGTGCCACCCGAGGGACAGGGAATGATGAGCAGTTCTTC. This gives the protein CATRGTGNDEQFF.

The rearrangement joins TRBV2 to TRBJ2-1; a possible D gene is TRBD2 (8 bases). V lost 2 bases to trimming and J lost 9 bases, with 23 bases between them. The CDR3 is made up of 17 amino acids. CDR1 and CDR2 from the germline V gene are SNHLY and FYNNEI. Here the CDR3 reads CASSETAGGSGALEQFF. For the CDR3, the DNA is TGTGCCAGCAGTGAAACCGCAGGGGGTAGCGGGGCACTTGAGCAGTTCTTC.

The chain joins TRBV19 to TRBJ1-6; D is ambiguous. V lost 2 bases and J lost 0, with 17 bases in between. This CDR3 spans 19 amino acids. Germline CDR1 LNHDA, CDR2 SQIVND (reference sequence). The CDR3 sequence: CASSISGGQLSSYNSPLHF. The DNA for the CDR3 is TGTGCCAGTAGTATAAGTGGTGGGCAGCTGAGCTCCTATAATTCACCCCTCCACTTT.

V gene TRBV7-2 combines with J gene TRBJ2-7; the D call may be TRBD1 or TRBD2 (6 bases each). The V gene's germline CDR1 is SGHTA and CDR2 FQGNSA. The CDR3 loop spans 17 amino acids. The ends were cut back, 2 bases at V and 4 bases at J, with 21 bases in the middle. The CDR3: CASSLNIGSRGPYEQYF. The CDR3 DNA reads as TGTGCCAGCAGCTTAAATATCGGCTCCCGGGGGCCGTACGAGCAGTACTTC.

The chain employs TRBV18 and TRBJ1-3, with no clear D. This CDR3 comprises 16 residues. The germline V gene encodes CDR1 KGHSH and CDR2 LQKENI. V was clipped by 2 bases and J by 0 bases, with 11 bases between them. CDR3 sequence reads: CASSPSWATSGNTIYF. The CDR3 region has the DNA TGTGCCAGCTCACCATCATGGGCAACCTCTGGAAACACCATATATTTT.